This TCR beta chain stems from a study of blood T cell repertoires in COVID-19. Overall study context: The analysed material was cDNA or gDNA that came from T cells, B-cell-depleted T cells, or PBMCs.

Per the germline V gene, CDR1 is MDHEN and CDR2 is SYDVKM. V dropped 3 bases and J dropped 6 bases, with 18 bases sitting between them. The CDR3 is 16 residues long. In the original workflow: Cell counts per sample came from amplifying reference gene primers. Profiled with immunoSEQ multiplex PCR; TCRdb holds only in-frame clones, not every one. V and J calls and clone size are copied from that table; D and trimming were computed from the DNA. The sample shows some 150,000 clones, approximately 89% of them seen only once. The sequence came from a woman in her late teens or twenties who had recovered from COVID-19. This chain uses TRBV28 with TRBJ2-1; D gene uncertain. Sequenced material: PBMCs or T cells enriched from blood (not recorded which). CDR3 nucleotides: TGTGCCAGCAGTTTCGTTTCACTCCCGTATAGCAATGAGCAGTTCTTC. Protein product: CASSFVSLPYSNEQFF.